These 25 T cell receptor beta chains were sequenced from one sample in a study of CXCR3-negative and CXCR3-positive naive CD8 T cells. The TRB cDNA libraries were prepared by 5' RACE with UMI labels. TCRdb re-analyzed the 5' RACE reads; it lists each CDR3 protein once, without DNA. This sample carries about 130,000 distinct CDR3 sequences, with 0.49% going to the ten biggest clones. What was sequenced was naive CXCR3- CD8+ T cells from blood. Stated subset: CD45RO-CCR7+CD27+CD95- naive CD8+ T cells lacking CXCR3 (TNR3-). The receptors originated from a human donor in good health. Some clones in this sample may be carry-over from other donors' samples.

The chain joins TRBV7-9 to TRBJ2-7; TCRdb's D call, TRBD2, is unchecked because there is no DNA. This CDR3 region has 13 residues. Germline CDR1 and CDR2: SEHNR and FQNEAQ (reference sequence). CDR3 sequence: CASSSMGDYEQYF. Variable domain in full (rest from reference TRBV7-9 and TRBJ2-7): DTGVSQNPRHKITKRGQNVTFRCDPISEHNRLYWYRQTLGQGPEFLTYFQNEAQLEKSRLLSDRFSAERPKGSFSTLEIQRTEQGDSAMYLCASSSMGDYEQYFGPGTRLTVT.

J is TRBJ2-1 and V is TRBV9; TCRdb gives TRBD1 as the D gene, but with no DNA this cannot be confirmed. Germline CDR1 and CDR2: SGDLS and YYNGEE. The CDR3 has 15 residues. The CDR3 protein is CASSRPAGLLYEQFF.

The chain recombines TRBV19 with TRBJ1-4; TCRdb's D call, TRBD1, is unchecked because there is no DNA. CDR3 length equals 12 residues. Germline V gene lookup returns CDR1 LNHDA and CDR2 SQIVND (reference sequence). CDR3 protein: CASQGNNEKLFF.

The chain joins TRBV7-3 to TRBJ1-2. Germline assignment: CDR1 SGHTA and CDR2 FQGTGA. The CDR3 has 14 amino acids. CDR3 amino acids: CASSLIPDRGGYTF.

The chain employs TRBV5-1 and TRBJ2-7; TCRdb calls TRBD2, which cannot be checked without DNA. CDR1 is SGHRS and CDR2 is YFSETQ in the germline V gene. The length of the CDR3 is 16 residues. The CDR3 reads CASSLAGTGLGEEQYF. The variable domain in full, completed from reference TRBV5-1 and TRBJ2-7, reads KAGVTQTPRYLIKTRGQQVTLSCSPISGHRSVSWYQQTPGQGLQFLFEYFSETQRNKGNFPGRFSGRQFSNSRSEMNVSTLELGDSALYLCASSLAGTGLGEEQYFGPGTRLTVT.

The gene calls are TRBV11-2 and TRBJ2-7. This CDR3 comprises 15 residues. Germline assignment: CDR1 SGHAT and CDR2 FQNNGV. The CDR3 loop reads CASSLVFVGSAEQYF.

This rearrangement joins TRBV9 to TRBJ2-3; TCRdb's assignment of TRBD1 cannot be checked, as there is no DNA. Looked up from germline, CDR1 is SGDLS and CDR2 is YYNGEE. This CDR3 spans 16 amino acids. The CDR3 spells CASSVEGQAATDTQYF.

The chain is built from TRBV7-6 and TRBJ2-2; TCRdb outputs TRBD2, but without DNA this stays unchecked. Germline V gene sequence: CDR1 SGHVS, CDR2 FNYEAQ. This CDR3 spans 17 amino acids. CDR3 loop: CASSLTASGANTGELFF.

The CDR3 is CASSSFGENIQYF. This sequence joins TRBV6-5 and TRBJ2-4. The CDR3 extends over 13 amino acids. CDR1 and CDR2 from the germline V gene are MNHEY and SVGAGI.

The chain joins TRBV28 to TRBJ1-5. Germline assignment: CDR1 MDHEN and CDR2 SYDVKM. The CDR3 covers 14 residues. This CDR3 is CASSHAYSNQPQHF.

V usage is TRBV3-1 and J usage is TRBJ2-3; TCRdb outputs TRBD1, but without DNA this stays unchecked. This CDR3 is built from 16 residues. CDR1 LGHDT and CDR2 YNNKEL come from the germline V gene (reference sequence). This CDR3 is CASSQGWDPGESTQYF.

The rearrangement uses TRBV4-3 and TRBJ1-6; no DNA is available, so the TRBD1 call from TCRdb remains unchecked. The V gene's germline CDR1 is LGHNA and CDR2 YSLEER. The CDR3 covers 15 residues. The CDR3 region is CASSRDRGQNSPLHF.

The CDR3: CASTGAGWGSSGANVLTF. The J gene is TRBJ2-6, the V gene TRBV19; the D call of TRBD1 rests on TCRdb alone, since no DNA is present to check it. Germline V gene data show CDR1 as LNHDA and CDR2 as SQIVND (reference sequence). The CDR3 consists of 18 residues.

This chain joins TRBV6-5 and TRBJ2-1; TCRdb's D call, TRBD2, is unchecked because there is no DNA. Looked up from germline, CDR1 is MNHEY and CDR2 is SVGAGI. The CDR3 is made up of 13 amino acids. CDR3 amino acids: CATSSGGANEQFF.

This rearrangement joins TRBV5-1 to TRBJ2-7. Germline V gives CDR1 SGHRS, CDR2 YFSETQ. The CDR3 contains 13 residues. CDR3 protein: CASSLGDLYEQYF.

The CDR3 sequence is CASSLNWVNSYNEQFF. The chain recombines TRBV7-2 with TRBJ2-1. The V gene's germline CDR1 is SGHTA and CDR2 FQGNSA. The CDR3 contains 16 residues.

This chain joins TRBV7-9 and TRBJ2-1. The CDR3 covers 12 residues. CDR1 and CDR2 (germline): SEHNR, FQNEAQ (reference sequence). This CDR3 is CASSGRAIEQFF.

This rearrangement joins TRBV7-6 to TRBJ2-2. This CDR3 has 12 residues. Germline CDR1 SGHVS, CDR2 FNYEAQ. CDR3 residues: CACTENTGELFF.

The chain joins TRBV19 to TRBJ2-1; without DNA, the TCRdb call of TRBD2 cannot be checked. Germline CDR1 reads LNHDA; CDR2 reads SQIVND (reference sequence). CDR3 length equals 14 residues. CDR3 protein: CASSIGGRYNEQFF.

The V call is TRBV7-9, the J call TRBJ2-7. The CDR3 runs 16 residues. Germline V gives CDR1 SEHNR, CDR2 FQNEAQ (reference sequence). The CDR3 sequence: CASSVTGSLTFYEQYF.

V gene TRBV7-8 combines with J gene TRBJ1-1; TCRdb lists TRBD1, though no DNA is available to test this call. This CDR3 comprises 14 residues. CDR1 is SGHVS, CDR2 FQNEAQ, per germline. The chain's CDR3 is CASSPGAGWTEAFF.

This chain connects TRBV12-3 or TRBV12-4 to TRBJ1-4; the D call of TRBD1 rests on TCRdb alone, since no DNA is present to check it. The CDR3 is 14 amino acids. The CDR3 is CASNPTGLSEKLFF.

The rearrangement joins TRBV7-6 to TRBJ2-5; without DNA, the TCRdb call of TRBD1 cannot be checked. CDR1 is SGHVS and CDR2 is FNYEAQ in the germline V gene. CDR3 length equals 15 residues. CDR3 protein: CASSWVDNLSETQYF.

The chain has TRBV19 and TRBJ2-1. CDR3 size: 15 residues. CDR1 and CDR2 (germline): LNHDA, SQIVND (reference sequence). CDR3 loop: CASSISPGLLNEQFF. The full variable domain, its missing parts supplied by reference TRBV19 and TRBJ2-1, is DGGITQSPKYLFRKEGQNVTLSCEQNLNHDAMYWYRQDPGQGLRLIYYSQIVNDFQKGDIAEGYSVSREKKESFPLTVTSAQKNPTAFYLCASSISPGLLNEQFFGPGTRLTVL.

The rearrangement joins TRBV15 to TRBJ2-5; TCRdb proposes TRBD2, but this gene call is untestable without DNA. Germline-derived CDR1 and CDR2 are LNHNV and YYDKDF (reference sequence). This CDR3 contains 16 residues. The CDR3 sequence is CATSRDRVLGRETQYF. Based on the CDR3 plus reference TRBV15 and TRBJ2-5, the full variable domain is DAMVIQNPRYQVTQFGKPVTLSCSQTLNHNVMYWYQQKSSQAPKLLFHYYDKDFNNEADTPDNFQSRRPNTSFCFLDIRSPGLGDTAMYLCATSRDRVLGRETQYFGPGTRLLVL.